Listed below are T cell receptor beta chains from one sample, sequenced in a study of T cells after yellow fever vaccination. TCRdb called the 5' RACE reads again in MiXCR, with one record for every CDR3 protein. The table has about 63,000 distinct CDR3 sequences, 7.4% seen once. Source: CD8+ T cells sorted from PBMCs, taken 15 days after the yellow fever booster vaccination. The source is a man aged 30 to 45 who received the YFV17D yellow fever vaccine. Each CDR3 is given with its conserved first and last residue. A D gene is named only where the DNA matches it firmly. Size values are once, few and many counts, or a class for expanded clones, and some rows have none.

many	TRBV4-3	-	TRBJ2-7	CASSQEVPGEQYF	TGCGCCAGCAGCCAAGAAGTACCGGGGGAGCAGTACTTC
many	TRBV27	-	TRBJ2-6	CASSSAAGTMQTGANVLTF	TGTGCCAGCAGTTCCGCCGCAGGGACGATGCAAACTGGGGCCAACGTCCTGACTTTC
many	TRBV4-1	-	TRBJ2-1	CASSPPGTDEQFF	TGCGCCAGCAGTCCGCCCGGGACCGATGAGCAGTTCTTC
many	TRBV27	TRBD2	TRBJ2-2	CASSFGLAGSNTGELFF	TGTGCCAGCAGTTTTGGTCTAGCGGGCTCGAACACCGGGGAGCTGTTTTTT
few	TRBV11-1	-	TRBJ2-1	CASTPTGAELSSYNEQFF	TGTGCCAGCACTCCCACCGGGGCAGAACTTAGCTCCTACAATGAGCAGTTCTTC
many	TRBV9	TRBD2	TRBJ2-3	CASSAGLAGGHSSTDTQYF	TGTGCCAGCAGCGCGGGACTAGCGGGGGGACATTCTAGCACAGATACGCAGTATTTT
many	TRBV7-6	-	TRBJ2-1	CASSSGEGSEFF	TGTGCCAGCAGCTCCGGGGAAGGTTCGGAGTTCTTC
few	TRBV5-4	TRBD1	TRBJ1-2	CASSPTWAGGESNGYTF	TGTGCCAGCAGCCCGACCTGGGCAGGGGGCGAGTCGAATGGCTACACCTTC
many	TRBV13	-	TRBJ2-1	CASSLFGSNEQFF	TGTGCCAGCAGCTTATTTGGGTCCAATGAGCAGTTCTTC
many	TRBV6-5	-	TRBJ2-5	CASSWDNLAETQYF	TGTGCCAGCAGTTGGGACAACCTAGCGGAGACCCAGTACTTC
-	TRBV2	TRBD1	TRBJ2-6	CASSEAWTGKPGANVLTF	TGTGCCAGCAGTGAAGCGTGGACAGGGAAGCCTGGGGCCAACGTCCTGACTTTC
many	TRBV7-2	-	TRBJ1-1	CASSFWDTSSTEAFF	TGTGCCAGCAGCTTTTGGGACACCTCGAGCACTGAAGCTTTCTTT
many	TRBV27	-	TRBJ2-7	CASSYRAAYEQYF	TGTGCCAGCAGTTACCGCGCGGCTTACGAGCAGTACTTC
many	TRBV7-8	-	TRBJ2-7	CASSLNGGYEQYF	TGTGCCAGCAGCTTAAACGGTGGGTACGAGCAGTACTTC
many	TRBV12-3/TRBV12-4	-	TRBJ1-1	CASSFLWTNAQNTEAFF	TGTGCCAGCAGTTTCTTATGGACCAACGCCCAGAACACTGAAGCTTTCTTT
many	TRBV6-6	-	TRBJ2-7	CASSFDAGHEQYF	TGTGCCAGCAGTTTCGACGCCGGCCACGAGCAGTACTTC
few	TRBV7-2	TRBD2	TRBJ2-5	CASSLSSGSVQETQYF	TGTGCCAGCAGCTTATCTAGCGGGAGCGTACAAGAGACCCAGTACTTC
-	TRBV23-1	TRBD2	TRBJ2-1	CASSQETSGRALEQFF	TGCGCCAGCAGTCAAGAAACTAGCGGGAGGGCCCTTGAGCAGTTCTTC
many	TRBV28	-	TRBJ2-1	CASSPRWHEQFF	TGTGCCAGCAGCCCTCGGTGGCATGAGCAGTTCTTC
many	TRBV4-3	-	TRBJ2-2	CASSQDSGYAGELFF	TGCGCCAGCAGCCAAGATTCAGGATACGCCGGGGAGCTGTTTTTT
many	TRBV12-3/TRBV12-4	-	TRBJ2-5	CASRGSVGQETQYF	TGTGCCAGCAGGGGGAGTGTGGGTCAAGAGACCCAGTACTTC
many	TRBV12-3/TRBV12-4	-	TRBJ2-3	CASSFLQLAPEADTQYF	TGTGCCAGCAGTTTCCTACAACTAGCACCAGAGGCAGATACGCAGTATTTT
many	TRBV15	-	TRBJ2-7	CATSRGALGSGEQYF	TGTGCCACCAGCAGAGGAGCTTTGGGGAGCGGCGAGCAGTACTTC
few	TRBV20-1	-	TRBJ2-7	CSARPPDGYEQYF	TGCAGTGCTAGACCCCCGGACGGATACGAGCAGTACTTC
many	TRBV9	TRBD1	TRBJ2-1	CASRGTGGSEQFF	TGTGCCAGCAGGGGGACAGGGGGCAGTGAGCAGTTCTTC
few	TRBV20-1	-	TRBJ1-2	CSPFGYTF	TGCAGCCCCTTCGGCTACACCTTC